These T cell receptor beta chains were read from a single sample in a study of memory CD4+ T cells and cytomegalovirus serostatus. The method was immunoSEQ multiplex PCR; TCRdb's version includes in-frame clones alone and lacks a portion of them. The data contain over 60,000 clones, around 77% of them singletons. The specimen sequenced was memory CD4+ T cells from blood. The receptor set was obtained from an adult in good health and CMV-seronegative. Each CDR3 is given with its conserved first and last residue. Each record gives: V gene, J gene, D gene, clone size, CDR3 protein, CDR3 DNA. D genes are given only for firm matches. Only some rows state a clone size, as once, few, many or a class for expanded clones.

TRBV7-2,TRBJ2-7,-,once,CASSLGRATYEQYF,TGTGCCAGCAGCTTAGGAAGGGCCACCTACGAGCAGTACTTC
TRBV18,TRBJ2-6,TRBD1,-,CASSLYGTGISGANVLTF,TGTGCCAGCTCACTTTACGGGACAGGGATCTCTGGGGCCAACGTCCTGACTTTC
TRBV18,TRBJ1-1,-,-,CASSPRLEVGVFF,TGTGCCAGCTCACCCCGTTTAGAAGTGGGGGTTTTCTTT
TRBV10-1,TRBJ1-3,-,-,CASSGSDTSSGNTIYF,TGCGCCAGCAGTGGTTCCGACACAAGCTCTGGAAACACCATATATTTT
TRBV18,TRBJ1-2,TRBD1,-,CASSPPTGVGAYGYTF,TGTGCCAGCTCACCACCCACAGGGGTAGGGGCATATGGCTACACCTTC
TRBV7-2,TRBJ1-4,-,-,CASSPQGTNEKLFF,TGTGCCAGCAGCCCCCAGGGTACTAATGAAAAACTGTTTTTT
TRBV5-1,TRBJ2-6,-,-,CASSPTGSGANVLTF,TGCGCCAGCAGCCCTACAGGGTCTGGGGCCAACGTCCTGACTTTC
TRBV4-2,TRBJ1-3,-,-,CASSQERTVSLGIYF,TGTGCCAGCAGCCAAGAGCGGACAGTTTCTCTAGGCATATATTTT
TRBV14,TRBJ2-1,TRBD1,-,CASSQDIGQAYNEQFF,TGTGCCAGCAGCCAAGATATCGGACAGGCATACAATGAGCAGTTCTTC
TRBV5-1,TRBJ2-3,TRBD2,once,CASSLVSGTGGATDTQYF,TGCGCCAGCAGCTTGGTTTCCGGTACGGGGGGGGCGACAGATACGCAGTATTTT
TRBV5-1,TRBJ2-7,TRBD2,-,CASRSGLAGTYEQYF,TGCGCCAGCAGATCGGGACTAGCGGGGACCTACGAGCAGTACTTC
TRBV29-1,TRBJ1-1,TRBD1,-,CSARTGRNTEAFF,TGCAGCGCCCGGACAGGGAGGAACACTGAAGCTTTCTTT
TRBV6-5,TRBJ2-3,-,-,CASSRVGADTQYF,TGTGCCAGCAGTAGGGTTGGGGCAGATACGCAGTATTTT
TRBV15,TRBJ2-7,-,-,CATSRGRDNSYEQYF,TGTGCCACCAGCAGGGGCCGGGACAATTCCTACGAGCAGTACTTC
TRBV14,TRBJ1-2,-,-,CASSASPYGYTF,TGTGCCAGCAGCGCAAGCCCCTATGGCTACACCTTC
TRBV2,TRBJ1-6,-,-,CASNFQGSSYNSPLHF,TGTGCCAGCAATTTTCAGGGGAGCTCCTATAATTCACCCCTCCACTTT
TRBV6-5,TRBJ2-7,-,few,CASKAAQGPSYEQYF,TGTGCCAGCAAGGCCGCCCAGGGTCCCTCCTACGAGCAGTACTTC
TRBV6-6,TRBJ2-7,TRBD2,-,CASSYSLAGTYEQYF,TGTGCCAGCAGTTACTCACTAGCGGGGACCTACGAGCAGTACTTC
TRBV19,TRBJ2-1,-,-,CASSIGVINEQFF,TGTGCCAGTAGTATAGGAGTTATCAATGAGCAGTTCTTC
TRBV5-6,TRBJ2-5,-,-,CASSSRLGYQETQYF,TGTGCCAGCAGCTCCAGACTAGGGTACCAAGAGACCCAGTACTTC
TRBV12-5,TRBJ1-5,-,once,CASGLTGHRPQHF,TGTGCTAGTGGTTTGACAGGACATAGGCCCCAGCATTTT
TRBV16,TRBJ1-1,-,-,CASSQSRGAEAFF,TGTGCCAGCAGCCAATCGCGGGGGGCTGAAGCTTTCTTT
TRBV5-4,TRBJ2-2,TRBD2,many,CASSLVGGSGSGELFF,TGTGCCAGCAGCTTGGTGGGCGGGAGTGGCTCCGGGGAGCTGTTTTTT
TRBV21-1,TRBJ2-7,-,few,CASIIARGRVFYEQYF,TGTGCCAGCATCATTGCCAGAGGCAGGGTGTTTTACGAGCAGTACTTC
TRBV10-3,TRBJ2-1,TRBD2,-,CAISSTAGLAGVGDEQFF,TGTGCCATCAGTTCCACAGCGGGACTAGCGGGAGTTGGGGATGAGCAGTTCTTC
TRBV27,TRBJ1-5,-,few,CASSPGQRYSNQPQHF,TGTGCCAGCAGTCCTGGACAGCGATATAGCAATCAGCCCCAGCATTTT
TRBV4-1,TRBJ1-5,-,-,CASSQARISNQPQHF,TGCGCCAGCAGCCAAGCCAGGATTAGCAATCAGCCCCAGCATTTT
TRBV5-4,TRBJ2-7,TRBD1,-,CASSATGSYEQYF,TGTGCCAGCAGCGCGACAGGGAGCTACGAGCAGTACTTC
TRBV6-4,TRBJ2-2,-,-,CASSPEVVGGELFF,TGTGCCAGCAGTCCCGAAGTAGTGGGCGGGGAGCTGTTTTTT
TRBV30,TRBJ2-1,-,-,CAWSVSGYGEQFF,TGTGCCTGGAGTGTAAGTGGGTACGGTGAGCAGTTCTTC
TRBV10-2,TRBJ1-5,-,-,CASSRQSDQPQHF,TGCGCCAGCAGTCGACAGTCGGATCAGCCCCAGCATTTT
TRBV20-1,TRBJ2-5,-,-,CSATQETQYF,TGCAGTGCTACCCAAGAGACCCAGTACTTC
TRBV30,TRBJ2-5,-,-,CAWKKGRAGETQYF,TGTGCCTGGAAAAAGGGGCGCGCTGGGGAGACCCAGTACTTC
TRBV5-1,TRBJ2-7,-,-,CASSGGGSGSYEQYF,TGCGCCAGCAGCGGGGGCGGTAGCGGCTCCTACGAGCAGTACTTC
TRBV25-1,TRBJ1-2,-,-,CASSDVGSRGRGYGYTF,TGTGCCAGCAGTGATGTGGGAAGCAGGGGAAGGGGCTATGGCTACACCTTC
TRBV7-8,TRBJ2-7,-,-,CASSPVGQVGEQYF,TGTGCCAGCTCGCCGGTGGGTCAGGTCGGCGAGCAGTACTTC
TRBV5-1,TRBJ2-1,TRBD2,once,CASSLVASGGSYNEQFF,TGCGCCAGCAGCTTGGTGGCTAGCGGGGGCTCCTACAATGAGCAGTTCTTC
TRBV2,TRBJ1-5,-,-,CASRGFNQPQHF,TGTGCCAGCAGGGGGTTTAATCAGCCCCAGCATTTT
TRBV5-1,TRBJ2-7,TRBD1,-,CASSRTGQDYEQYF,TGCGCCAGCAGCAGGACGGGACAGGACTACGAGCAGTACTTC
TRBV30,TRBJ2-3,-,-,CAWSLTDTQYF,TGTGCCTGGAGTCTTACAGATACGCAGTATTTT
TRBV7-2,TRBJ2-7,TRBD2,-,CASSETSGITYEQYF,TGTGCCAGCAGCGAGACTAGCGGGATAACGTACGAGCAGTACTTC
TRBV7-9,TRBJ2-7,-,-,CASRSLGSSYEQYF,TGTGCCAGCAGGTCCCTAGGCAGCAGCTACGAGCAGTACTTC
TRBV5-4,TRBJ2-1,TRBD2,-,CASSPGGLFNEQFF,TGTGCCAGCAGCCCGGGAGGTCTATTCAATGAGCAGTTCTTC
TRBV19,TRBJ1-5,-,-,CASSIEVANSNQPQHF,TGTGCCAGTAGTATAGAGGTGGCTAATAGCAATCAGCCCCAGCATTTT
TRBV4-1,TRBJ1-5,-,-,CASSQDPQVNQPQHF,TGCGCCAGCAGCCAAGATCCTCAGGTAAATCAGCCCCAGCATTTT
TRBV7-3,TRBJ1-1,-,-,CAISEAFF,TGTGCCATCTCTGAAGCTTTCTTT
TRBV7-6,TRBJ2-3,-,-,CASSKGGFHTDTQYF,TGTGCCAGCAGTAAAGGGGGTTTTCACACAGATACGCAGTATTTT
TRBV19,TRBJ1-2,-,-,CASSQSRGANYGYTF,TGTGCCAGTAGTCAATCCAGGGGAGCTAACTATGGCTACACCTTC
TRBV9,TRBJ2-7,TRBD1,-,CASSVAPWAGGEEQYF,TGTGCCAGCAGCGTAGCCCCTTGGGCAGGGGGCGAGGAGCAGTACTTC
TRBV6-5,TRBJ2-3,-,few,CASRGSPAPDTQYF,TGTGCCAGCAGAGGGTCTCCCGCCCCAGATACGCAGTATTTT
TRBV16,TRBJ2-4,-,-,CASSHRDTGNKNIQYF,TGTGCCAGCAGCCACCGGGACACCGGCAACAAAAACATTCAGTACTTC